This T cell receptor (beta chain) was identified in a study of untreated major depressive disorder. Study-wide findings and caveats: CD4+ T cells from depressed patients used TRBV05-01 (Vbeta 5.1) more often than controls.

Points on this clone: Its target is not known.

The CDR3 is 12 amino acids. Germline V gene data show CDR1 as SGHAT and CDR2 as FQNNGV. V lost 5 bases, J lost 7 bases, and 11 bases lay in between. Donors lacked major illness, comorbidities, regular medication, drug use, or heavy drinking. Around 30 ml of blood was drawn into EDTA tubes. CD4+ T cells were isolated from thawed PBMCs by magnetic negative selection. The repertoire was sequenced with immunoSEQ multiplex PCR; TCRdb's copy has only in-frame clones and lacks some. The table includes just over 20,000 clones, around 87% detected once. The J gene is TRBJ1-2, the V gene TRBV11-2; D is ambiguous. Sequenced: CD4+ T cells from PBMCs. This sequence originates from a woman aged 25 to 39 in good health. CDR3 in DNA: TGTGCCAGCAGCCCGCGGTTCGGTGGCTACACCTTC. Its translation is CASSPRFGGYTF.